This TCR beta chain emerged from a study of shared clonotypes between healthy human individuals. Naive-designated CD8 cells lacked CD45RO, were positively enriched for CCR7, and omitted terminally differentiated effector memory CD45RA+ cells. Original data processing: ImmunoSEQ output lacked quality scores and full-length reads, limiting matched filtering. This table comes from immunoSEQ multiplex PCR, and its TCRdb copy is limited to in-frame clones, with some not included. V and J calls and clone size are given by that table; D and trimming were obtained from the DNA. Of around 2,100,000 clones listed, 85% to 95% are singletons. The CDR3 is made up of 13 amino acids. Trimming took off 4 bases at V and 3 bases at J, with 9 bases between the two ends. Germline V gives CDR1 SNHLY, CDR2 FYNNEI.

The chain has TRBV2 and TRBJ1-2; D remains unclear. This TCR was sampled from a man aged 18-30 years in good health. The sequencing input was naive CD8+ T cells sorted from blood. For the CDR3, the DNA is TGTGCCAGCAGTGGTGGGGAGGACTATGGCTACACCTTC. As protein: CASSGGEDYGYTF.